This T cell receptor beta chain was captured in a study of blood T cell repertoires in COVID-19. The wider study: Specimens from acute and convalescent COVID-19 originated in the United States, Italy and Spain. Sources were T cells, B-cell-depleted T cells, or PBMCs; the material itself was cDNA or gDNA.

Authors' processing steps: Estimated nucleated cell counts came from reference gene primer amplification. Assay: immunoSEQ multiplex PCR; the TCRdb copy retains only in-frame clones and omits some. That table furnishes V, J and clone size, whereas the DNA furnished D and trimming. The repertoire includes about 97,000 clones, about 83% of them detected once, and approximately 15% sits in the top ten. The source of this sequence is a human donor in a cohort sampled during active COVID-19. The source material was peripheral blood.

The CDR3 reads CASSQGGTGTNEKLFF. CDR3 in DNA: TGTGCCAGCAGCCAAGGGGGGACAGGAACTAATGAAAAACTGTTTTTT. The chain couples TRBV3-1 (or the pseudogene TRBV3-2) to TRBJ1-4; 8 bases line up with TRBD1. Losses at the gene ends were 1 base for V and 1 base for J; bases not matched to a gene: 2. The CDR3 loop spans 16 amino acids. In germline, CDR1 is LGHDT, CDR2 YNNKEL (reference sequence).